The T cell receptor (beta chain) described here comes from a study of cytomegalovirus exposure and HLA in healthy donors. For the study at large: Genotyping showed roughly 86% of over 350 donors falling in the Caucasian-associated ancestry cluster. Study conclusions and caveats: Analyses of presence/absence relied on an assumption of roughly uniform sequencing depth across donors. Data from an earlier analysis indicated that most TCR beta V segments were productive either about 87% or about 30% of the time. Using the classifier, cytomegalovirus status was reportedly diagnosed with high specificity and sensitivity.

As for this clone: Its antigen is as yet unknown.

The CDR3 has 16 residues. The V and J ends lost 5 bases and 5 bases, in that order; junction bases with no gene match: 8. Looked up from germline, CDR1 is LNHNV and CDR2 is YYDKDF (reference sequence). PCR was performed using 60 Vbeta and 13 Jbeta primers. Sequencing was performed with immunoSEQ multiplex PCR; in TCRdb, only in-frame clones are kept and a portion is missing. The table shows 160,000 or so clones, with around 79% occurring only once. Sample: PBMCs. V gene TRBV15 combines with J gene TRBJ2-1; 11 bases are a match to TRBD2. This receptor was obtained from a female donor in good health and CMV-seronegative. The chain's CDR3 is CATSERLAGLNNEQFF. CDR3 DNA: TGTGCCACCAGCGAACGACTAGCGGGACTAAACAATGAGCAGTTCTTC. The whole variable domain, filled in from reference TRBV15 and TRBJ2-1, reads DAMVIQNPRYQVTQFGKPVTLSCSQTLNHNVMYWYQQKSSQAPKLLFHYYDKDFNNEADTPDNFQSRRPNTSFCFLDIRSPGLGDTAMYLCATSERLAGLNNEQFFGPGTRLTVL.